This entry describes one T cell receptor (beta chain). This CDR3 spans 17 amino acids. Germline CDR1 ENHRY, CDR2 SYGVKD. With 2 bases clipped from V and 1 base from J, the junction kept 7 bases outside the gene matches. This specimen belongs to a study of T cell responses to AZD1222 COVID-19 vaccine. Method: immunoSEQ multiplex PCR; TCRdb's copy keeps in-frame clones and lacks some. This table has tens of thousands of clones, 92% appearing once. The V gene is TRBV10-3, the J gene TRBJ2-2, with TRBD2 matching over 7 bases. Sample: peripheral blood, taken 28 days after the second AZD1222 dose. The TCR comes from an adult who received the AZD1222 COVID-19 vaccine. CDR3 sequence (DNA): TGTGCCATCAGTGAGCCGCCGGGACTACGGAACACCGGGGAGCTGTTTTTT. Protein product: CAISEPPGLRNTGELFF.